This TCR beta chain was sequenced during a study of T cell responses to AZD1222 COVID-19 vaccine. The J segment lost 2 bases and the V segment lost 5 bases, leaving 2 bases of the junction unmatched. Germline V CDR1 and CDR2: MNHEY, SVGEGT. The CDR3 totals 16 residues. This clone was counted ten times or more. Data came from immunoSEQ multiplex PCR; TCRdb stores just in-frame clones and leaves some out. The table lists 130,000 or so clones, 94% of them singletons. The sequence came from an adult in good health. This chain links TRBV6-2 or TRBV6-3 with TRBJ2-1, with 14 bases that match TRBD2. The sample consisted of peripheral blood, taken on day 0 of AZD1222 vaccination. Here the CDR3 reads CASSRTSGRPYNEQFF. The DNA of the CDR3 is TGTGCCAGCAGTCGGACTAGCGGGAGGCCCTACAATGAGCAGTTCTTC.